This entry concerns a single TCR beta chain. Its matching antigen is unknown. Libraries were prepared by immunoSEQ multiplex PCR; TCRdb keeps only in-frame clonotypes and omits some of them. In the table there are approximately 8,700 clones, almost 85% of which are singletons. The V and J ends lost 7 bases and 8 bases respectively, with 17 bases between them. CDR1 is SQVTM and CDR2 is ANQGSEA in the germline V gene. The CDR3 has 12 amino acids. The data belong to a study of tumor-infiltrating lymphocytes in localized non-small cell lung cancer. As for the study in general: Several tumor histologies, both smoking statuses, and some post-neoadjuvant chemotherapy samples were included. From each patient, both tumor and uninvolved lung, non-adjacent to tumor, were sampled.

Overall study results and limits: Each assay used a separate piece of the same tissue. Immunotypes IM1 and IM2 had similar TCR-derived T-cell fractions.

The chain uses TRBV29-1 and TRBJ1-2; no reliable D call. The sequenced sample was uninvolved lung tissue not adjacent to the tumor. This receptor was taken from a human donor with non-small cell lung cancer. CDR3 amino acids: CSGQTTEGGYTF. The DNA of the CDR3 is TGCAGCGGTCAGACTACCGAAGGAGGCTACACCTTC.